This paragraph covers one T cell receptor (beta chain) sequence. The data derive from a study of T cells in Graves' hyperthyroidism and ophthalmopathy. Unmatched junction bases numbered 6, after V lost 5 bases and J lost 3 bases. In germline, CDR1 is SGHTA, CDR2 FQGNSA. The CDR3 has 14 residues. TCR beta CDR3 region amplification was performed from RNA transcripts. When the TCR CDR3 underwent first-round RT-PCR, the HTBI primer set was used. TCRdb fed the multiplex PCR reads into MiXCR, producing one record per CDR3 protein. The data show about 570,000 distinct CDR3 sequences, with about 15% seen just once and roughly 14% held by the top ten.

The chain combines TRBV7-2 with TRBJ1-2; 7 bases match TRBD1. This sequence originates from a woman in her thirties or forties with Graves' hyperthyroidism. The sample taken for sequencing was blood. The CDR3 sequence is CASSLTGQYYGYTF. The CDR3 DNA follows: TGTGCCAGCAGCCTGACGGGACAGTACTATGGCTACACCTTC.